The 30 T cell receptor beta chains given below trace back to one sample, sequenced in a study of T cell changes during pregnancy in multiple sclerosis. Method: immunoSEQ multiplex PCR; TCRdb's copy keeps in-frame clones and lacks some. The table includes 56,000 or so clones, around 89% detected once. Sequenced here: peripheral blood, sampled after pregnancy. These receptors originate from a female donor with multiple sclerosis, enrolled in a pregnancy study.

The chain couples TRBV7-6 to TRBJ2-7; tentatively, D is TRBD2 (6 bases). V was pared by 0 bases and J by 0 bases, with 15 bases between. This CDR3 is 17 amino acids long. The germline gives CDR1 SGHVS, CDR2 FNYEAQ. CDR3 sequence reads: CASSLAPEGTVSYEQYF. The CDR3 DNA sequence: TGTGCCAGCAGCTTAGCTCCTGAGGGGACTGTCTCCTACGAGCAGTACTTC. Based on the CDR3 plus reference TRBV7-6 and TRBJ2-7, the full variable domain is GAGVSQSPRYKVTKRGQDVALRCDPISGHVSLYWYRQALGQGPEFLTYFNYEAQQDKSGLPNDRFSAERPEGSISTLTIQRTEQRDSAMYRCASSLAPEGTVSYEQYFGPGTRLTVT.

The CDR3 nucleotides are TGTGCCAGCAGCTTGGCGGGGGGCCATGAAAAACTGTTTTTT. Translating gives CASSLAGGHEKLFF. This chain uses TRBV5-4 with TRBJ1-4, with D perhaps matching TRBD1 (6 bases). CDR1 and CDR2 from the germline V gene are SGHNT and YYREEE (reference sequence). The germline V and J ends were trimmed by 0 bases and 6 bases, with 9 bases remaining between them. The CDR3 length is 14 residues.

CDR3 residues: CATSSGTAREAFF. CDR3 sequence (DNA): TGTGCCACCAGCAGTGGGACAGCGAGAGAAGCTTTCTTT. J is TRBJ1-1 and V is TRBV15, with 7 bases that match TRBD1. The V gene end was trimmed by 3 bases and the J gene end by 8 bases; junction bases not matched to a gene: 6. The CDR3 is 13 amino acids. The germline V gene encodes CDR1 LNHNV and CDR2 YYDKDF (reference sequence).

J is TRBJ2-5 and V is TRBV6-1; a weak D match, TRBD2 (6 bases). This CDR3 comprises 16 residues. The germline V gene encodes CDR1 MNHNS and CDR2 SASEGT. Trimming removed 3 bases from V and 5 bases from J, with 19 bases in between. Written as DNA, the CDR3 is TGTGCCAGCAGTGATTGGGAGGTTTACCGAGTGGAGACCCAGTACTTC. Protein sequence: CASSDWEVYRVETQYF.

The V gene is TRBV5-1, the J gene TRBJ2-3, with 12 bases aligning to TRBD2. The length of the CDR3 is 16 residues. V shed 4 bases and J 2 bases; nucleotides not matched to a gene: 5. Germline values: CDR1 SGHRS, CDR2 YFSETQ. The CDR3, as DNA: TGCGCCAGCAGCAATGGACTAGCGGGGACCACAGATACGCAGTATTTT. As protein: CASSNGLAGTTDTQYF.

J is TRBJ2-2 and V is TRBV6-5; 8 bases are a match to TRBD1. The germline V gene encodes CDR1 MNHEY and CDR2 SVGAGI. J lost 5 bases, V lost 6 bases, and 8 bases had no gene match. The length of the CDR3 is 15 residues. The CDR3 here is CASSSRGPGTGELFF. In nucleotides, the CDR3 is TGTGCCAGCAGCTCCAGGGGGCCGGGGACCGGGGAGCTGTTTTTT.

The genes are TRBV2 and TRBJ1-2; no reliable D call. This CDR3 comprises 13 residues. Germline-derived CDR1 and CDR2 are SNHLY and FYNNEI. V was shortened by 7 bases and J by 2 bases, with 11 bases between the two germline ends. CDR3 sequence reads: CASTGDLNYGYTF. CDR3 DNA sequence: TGTGCCAGCACGGGAGACTTAAACTATGGCTACACCTTC.

The gene calls are TRBV5-3 and TRBJ2-2; maybe TRBD2 (5 bases). TRBV5-3 is assigned to the ORF class and has an uncertain function. Trimming left V 2 bases short and J 0 bases short, with 8 bases between. There are 15 residues in the CDR3. Here the CDR3 reads CARSLAATNTGELFF. For the CDR3, the DNA is TGTGCCAGAAGCTTAGCGGCTACGAACACCGGGGAGCTGTTTTTT.

The chain has TRBV5-6 and TRBJ1-2, with 10 bases matching TRBD1. This CDR3 is built from 16 residues. Germline CDR1 is SGHDT and CDR2 is YYEEEE. Trimming at V came to 1 base and at J to 5 bases, leaving 8 bases not matched to a gene. The CDR3 nucleotides are TGTGCCAGCAGCTTGCCTATGGGGACAGGGGTATATGGCTACACCTTC. Amino acids: CASSLPMGTGVYGYTF.

V and J are TRBV6-7 and TRBJ2-2, with 13 positions matching TRBD2. TRBV6-7 is reported as an ORF; its role is uncertain. CDR3 length equals 19 residues. V lost 0 bases and J lost 5; bases outside the gene matches: 9. CDR3 loop: CASSYSLTSGGEETGELFF. The CDR3 DNA follows: TGTGCCAGCAGTTACTCGTTAACTAGCGGGGGGGAGGAGACCGGGGAGCTGTTTTTT.

This clone has only one observation. This chain uses TRBV19 with TRBJ2-5; TRBD1 aligns across 8 bases. J gave up 5 bases and V 6 bases, and 8 bases lay outside the gene matches. The CDR3 is made up of 14 amino acids. Germline values: CDR1 LNHDA, CDR2 SQIVND (reference sequence). The chain's CDR3 is CASSASGGAETQYF. The CDR3 DNA sequence: TGTGCCAGTAGCGCCTCAGGGGGCGCGGAGACCCAGTACTTC. The full variable domain, its missing parts supplied by reference TRBV19 and TRBJ2-5, is DGGITQSPKYLFRKEGQNVTLSCEQNLNHDAMYWYRQDPGQGLRLIYYSQIVNDFQKGDIAEGYSVSREKKESFPLTVTSAQKNPTAFYLCASSASGGAETQYFGPGTRLLVL.

The V gene is TRBV9, the J gene TRBJ2-3; 8 bases are a match to TRBD2. The length of the CDR3 is 16 residues. The V and J ends lost 0 bases and 2 bases, in that order; junction bases with no gene match: 5. Germline assignment: CDR1 SGDLS and CDR2 YYNGEE. CDR3 DNA sequence: TGTGCCAGCAGCGTAGGCGGGGGGACCCACACAGATACGCAGTATTTT. Protein product: CASSVGGGTHTDTQYF.

The J gene is TRBJ2-3, the V gene TRBV4-1; 12 positions agree with TRBD2. The CDR3 consists of 19 residues. V was clipped by 4 bases and J by 0 bases; unmatched bases: 11. Germline CDR1 is MGHRA and CDR2 is YSYEKL. DNA for the CDR3: TGCGCCAGCAGCCGCCTCCTCTCTAGCGGGGGGGAGAGCACAGATACGCAGTATTTT. This gives the protein CASSRLLSSGGESTDTQYF.

CDR3 DNA sequence: TGCGCCAGCAGCTTGGAAGTAGCGGGGGGGAGAGGCATTCAGTACTTC. Its protein is CASSLEVAGGRGIQYF. The chain combines TRBV5-1 with TRBJ2-4, with TRBD2 identical over 11 bases. V lost 0 bases and J lost 9; bases outside the gene matches: 8. Germline V gene data show CDR1 as SGHRS and CDR2 as YFSETQ. CDR3 length: 16 amino acids.

V gene TRBV2 combines with J gene TRBJ2-2; D gene unclear. In germline, CDR1 is SNHLY, CDR2 FYNNEI. The germline V and J ends were trimmed by 4 bases and 2 bases, with 5 bases remaining between them. The length of the CDR3 is 13 residues. DNA for the CDR3: TGTGCCAGCAGTGTTCTCAACACCGGGGAGCTGTTTTTT. Its translation: CASSVLNTGELFF.

This clone showed up just once. The chain couples TRBV25-1 to TRBJ2-7; the D gene is possibly TRBD2 (7 bases). Germline-derived CDR1 and CDR2 are MGHDK and SYGVNS. The CDR3 totals 14 residues. V lost 5 bases and J 0 bases, leaving 11 bases between the germline ends. The CDR3 nucleotides are TGTGCCAGCAGTAATGGGGGGGCCTCCTACGAGCAGTACTTC. Translating gives CASSNGGASYEQYF.

The V gene is TRBV27, the J gene TRBJ1-4, with D perhaps matching TRBD1 (6 bases). The CDR3 covers 15 residues. Trimming stripped 6 bases from V and 10 bases from J, with 21 bases between. CDR1 and CDR2 (germline): MNHEY, SMNVEV (reference sequence). Here the CDR3 reads CASSPLGAGQPKLFF. The CDR3 nucleotides are TGTGCCAGCAGCCCTTTGGGGGCCGGGCAGCCAAAACTGTTTTTT.

The J gene is TRBJ2-2, the V gene TRBV19; 8 bases are shared with TRBD2. CDR3 length equals 16 residues. Germline V CDR1 and CDR2: LNHDA, SQIVND (reference sequence). The V gene end was trimmed by 3 bases and the J gene end by 3 bases; junction bases not matched to a gene: 6. The CDR3 region has the DNA TGTGCCAGTAGTATTTTAAGCGGGGGCTACACCGGGGAGCTGTTTTTT. Protein sequence: CASSILSGGYTGELFF. The variable domain in full, with the rest retrieved from reference TRBV19 and TRBJ2-2, is DGGITQSPKYLFRKEGQNVTLSCEQNLNHDAMYWYRQDPGQGLRLIYYSQIVNDFQKGDIAEGYSVSREKKESFPLTVTSAQKNPTAFYLCASSILSGGYTGELFFGEGSRLTVL.

The chain combines TRBV19 with TRBJ1-5; TRBD1 matches at 7 bases. CDR3 length: 15 residues. Germline V lookup: CDR1 LNHDA, CDR2 SQIVND (reference sequence). V trimming: 3 bases; J trimming: 5 bases; junction bases outside the gene matches: 7. CDR3: CASSMRQGGDQPQHF. CDR3 nucleotides: TGTGCCAGTAGTATGAGGCAGGGGGGTGATCAGCCCCAGCATTTT. The full variable domain, rest sourced from reference TRBV19 and TRBJ1-5, is DGGITQSPKYLFRKEGQNVTLSCEQNLNHDAMYWYRQDPGQGLRLIYYSQIVNDFQKGDIAEGYSVSREKKESFPLTVTSAQKNPTAFYLCASSMRQGGDQPQHFGDGTRLSIL.

The chain links TRBV23-1 to TRBJ2-2, with D perhaps matching TRBD1 (5 bases). TRBV23-1 qualifies as an ORF whose function is uncertain. The CDR3 runs to 16 residues. The ends were cut back, 2 bases at V and 3 bases at J, with 13 bases in the middle. The CDR3 coding sequence is TGCGCCAGCAGTCAAAGGGGAAGGGGTTACACCGGGGAGCTGTTTTTT. It is translated as CASSQRGRGYTGELFF.

DNA for the CDR3: TGCGCCAGCAGCCAAGATCTCAGGGGGCGCGTCTCTAACTATGGCTACACCTTC. Encoded protein: CASSQDLRGRVSNYGYTF. The rearrangement links TRBV4-3 to TRBJ1-2, with 8 bases identical to TRBD1. Germline CDR1 is LGHNA and CDR2 is YSLEER. The CDR3 totals 18 residues. V was pared by 0 bases and J by 0 bases, with 9 bases of the junction left unmatched.

This chain connects TRBV5-4 to TRBJ2-3; maybe TRBD2 (7 bases). Germline V gene sequence: CDR1 SGHNT, CDR2 YYREEE (reference sequence). Trimming left V 3 bases short and J 5 bases short, with 13 bases between. CDR3 length equals 14 residues. The CDR3 reads CASSWGGRGDTQYF. The DNA for the CDR3 is TGTGCCAGCAGCTGGGGGGGCCGGGGAGATACGCAGTATTTT.

V usage is TRBV6-1 and J usage is TRBJ1-6; no clear D gene. The length of the CDR3 is 14 residues. Trimming took 2 bases from V and 8 from J, leaving 10 bases between them. Germline V CDR1 and CDR2: MNHNS, SASEGT. The DNA of the CDR3 is TGTGCCAGCAGTGAACCGGGGAGTCATTCACCCCTCCACTTT. Translating gives CASSEPGSHSPLHF.

CDR3 region: CASSLRGGPGELFF. As DNA, the CDR3 is TGTGCCAGCAGCCTACGAGGCGGGCCCGGGGAGCTGTTTTTT. The gene calls are TRBV7-3 and TRBJ2-2, with TRBD2 as a possible D gene (5 bases). V lost 5 bases, J lost 6 bases, and 13 bases lay in between. Germline loops: CDR1 SGHTA, CDR2 FQGTGA. This CDR3 has 14 residues.

Comments on this clone: At one end the junction does not follow the germline gene, possibly because of a read error. This chain joins TRBV7-7 and TRBJ2-5; 10 bases are shared with TRBD2. This CDR3 is 15 amino acids long. Germline CDR1 and CDR2: SSHAT and FNYEAQ (reference sequence). CDR3 loop: CASSASGGASETQYF. The CDR3 DNA follows: TGTGCTAGCAGCGCCAGCGGGGGGGCCTCTGAGACCCAGTACTTC.

CDR3 region: CASSRAGIGGELFF. The CDR3, as DNA: TGCGCCAGCAGCCGAGCGGGGATTGGCGGGGAGCTGTTTTTT. The gene calls are TRBV4-3 and TRBJ2-2; 7 bases are shared with TRBD2. J was trimmed by 7 bases and V by 4 bases; bases with no gene match: 6. The CDR3 length is 14 residues. CDR1 and CDR2 from the germline V gene are LGHNA and YSLEER.

The chain links TRBV29-1 to TRBJ2-3; TRBD2 aligns across 8 bases. Trimming removed 3 bases from V and 4 bases from J; junction bases left unmatched: 0. The germline gives CDR1 SQVTM, CDR2 ANQGSEA. The CDR3 runs 12 residues. DNA of the CDR3: TGCAGCGTTGACGGGGGGGCAGATACGCAGTATTTT. As protein: CSVDGGADTQYF.

V and J are TRBV11-2 and TRBJ1-6, with a weak D call TRBD1 (6 bases). Trimming took off 6 bases at V and 11 bases at J, with 17 bases between the two ends. The CDR3 sequence is 14 residues long. Germline V gene data show CDR1 as SGHAT and CDR2 as FQNNGV. CDR3 protein: CASSLGGAWTPLHF. In DNA, the CDR3 is TGTGCCAGCAGTCTAGGGGGGGCGTGGACACCCCTCCACTTT. The variable domain in full, completed from reference TRBV11-2 and TRBJ1-6, reads EAGVAQSPRYKIIEKRQSVAFWCNPISGHATLYWYQQILGQGPKLLIQFQNNGVVDDSQLPKDRFSAERLKGVDSTLKIQPAKLEDSAVYLCASSLGGAWTPLHFGNGTRLTVT.

The chain links TRBV7-6 to TRBJ2-3, with D possibly matching TRBD2 (5 bases). Germline CDR1 and CDR2: SGHVS and FNYEAQ. Trimming pared 0 bases from V and 3 bases from J, leaving 10 bases between. The CDR3 loop spans 15 amino acids. The CDR3 protein is CASSLAYTRTDTQYF. As DNA, the CDR3 is TGTGCCAGCAGCTTAGCTTACACTAGGACAGATACGCAGTATTTT.

This rearrangement joins TRBV5-6 to TRBJ1-4; D is ambiguous. CDR1 and CDR2 from the germline V gene are SGHDT and YYEEEE. The CDR3 runs to 13 residues. Trimming left V 3 bases short and J 6 bases short, with 9 bases between. The CDR3 is CASSYGQDEKLFF. The CDR3 nucleotides read TGTGCCAGCAGCTATGGTCAGGATGAAAAACTGTTTTTT.